This T cell receptor beta chain was retrieved from a study of human T cells and chemical hapten exposure. During construction of the library, unique molecular identifiers were attached to individual cDNA molecules for quantitative, reproducible TCR counting. MiXCR, run by TCRdb on the RACE reads, gives a single entry per CDR3 protein. The table records roughly 200,000 distinct CDR3 sequences, about 22% of them present only once. The sample's time point: patch test 1, 2 weeks after DPC sensitization. The treatment: therapeutic diphenylcyclopropenone sensitization with weekly scalp DPC. Germline CDR1 MDHEN, CDR2 SYDVKM. The CDR3 length is 15 residues. The V end was cut by 3 bases, the J end by 5 bases, with 16 bases between. This clonotype was found a few times.

The receptor comes from a woman aged 50 to 65 with alopecia areata. Some clones in this sample may be carry-over from other donors' samples. V and J are TRBV28 and TRBJ1-2, with unresolved D. Source: whole blood, taken in connection with sensitization to the hapten diphenylcyclopropenone (DPC). CDR3 DNA: TGTGCCAGCAGTTTCGGGGATGACGGACCGTATGGCTACACCTTC. Translated, it gives CASSFGDDGPYGYTF.